This T cell receptor beta chain was captured by sequencing in a study of T cell responses to AZD1222 COVID-19 vaccine. Assay: immunoSEQ multiplex PCR; the TCRdb copy retains only in-frame clones and omits some. Its clone listing holds over 120,000 clones. Germline values: CDR1 MNHEY, CDR2 SMNVEV (reference sequence). V shed 2 bases and J shed 6 bases, with 13 bases lying between them. The CDR3 totals 14 residues. The sequenced material came from peripheral blood. The sequence came from an adult in good health. This chain uses TRBV27 with TRBJ1-1; no definite D call. This CDR3 reads CASSLRFGIAEAFF. CDR3 nucleotide sequence: TGTGCCAGCAGTTTACGGTTTGGGATCGCTGAAGCTTTCTTT.